These 5 T cell receptor beta chains came from one sample sequenced in a study of human T cells and chemical hapten exposure. The time point is: patch test 2, 6 weeks after DPC sensitization. Regarding treatment: therapeutic diphenylcyclopropenone sensitization with weekly scalp DPC. One entry per CDR3 protein, called by TCRdb with MiXCR from the RACE reads. This sample has a few hundred thousand distinct CDR3 sequences, with nearly 6.5% found just once. Sequencing was performed on whole blood, taken in connection with sensitization to the hapten diphenylcyclopropenone (DPC). The receptors were gathered from a young woman with alopecia areata. Some clones in this sample may be carry-over from other donors' samples.

The sample holds many counts of this clonotype. The chain joins TRBV6-1 to TRBJ1-5; 7 bases fit TRBD1. The length of the CDR3 is 15 residues. V gave up 10 bases and J gave up 9 bases; unmatched junction bases: 18. CDR1 MNHNS and CDR2 SASEGT come from the germline V gene. CDR3 region: CATRQVTGYLSPQHF. CDR3 DNA sequence: TGTGCCACCCGGCAAGTGACAGGGTATCTTTCGCCCCAGCATTTT.

There are a few counts of this clonotype. V and J are TRBV28 and TRBJ1-4; D is ambiguous. In germline, CDR1 is MDHEN, CDR2 SYDVKM. Trimming shortened V by 3 bases and J by 4 bases, and 9 bases separated the two germline ends. CDR3 length: 14 amino acids. The CDR3 region has the DNA TGTGCCAGCAGTTTGGCAGAGGTTAATGAAAAACTGTTTTTT. The encoded protein is CASSLAEVNEKLFF. The full variable domain, rest sourced from reference TRBV28 and TRBJ1-4, is DVKVTQSSRYLVKRTGEKVFLECVQDMDHENMFWYRQDPGLGLRLIYFSYDVKMKEKGDIPEGYSVSREKKERFSLILESASTNQTSMYLCASSLAEVNEKLFFGSGTQLSVL.

This clonotype was seen only a few times. This rearrangement joins TRBV28 to TRBJ2-3; D call uncertain. The CDR3 has 19 amino acids. Germline V lookup: CDR1 MDHEN, CDR2 SYDVKM. V lost 5 bases and J 1 base, leaving 25 bases between the germline ends. CDR3 protein: CASSRSHSPDGRGTDTQYF. CDR3 coding DNA: TGTGCCAGCAGTCGAAGCCATTCTCCCGATGGTAGAGGCACAGATACGCAGTATTTT.

This clonotype has ten or more counts. The chain combines TRBV4-1 with TRBJ1-1; TRBD1 is a possible D gene (6 bases). Germline V gives CDR1 MGHRA, CDR2 YSYEKL. The CDR3 loop spans 17 amino acids. Deletions cut 5 bases from V and 5 bases from J, with 24 bases between. CDR3 sequence reads: CASSSPGSRRRGTEAFF. The CDR3 region has the DNA TGCGCCAGCAGCTCACCCGGTTCGAGGAGAAGGGGGACTGAAGCTTTCTTT.

A remark on this clonotype: Given a much more abundant clone one base away, this may be a read error. The J gene is TRBJ1-1, the V gene TRBV12-3 or TRBV12-4; D remains unclear. V was clipped by 7 bases and J by 2 bases, with 17 bases between them. The CDR3 extends over 15 amino acids. The DNA of the CDR3 is TGTGCCAGCACCACGATGTTCAGCCCCAACACTGAAGCTTTCTTT. It translates to CASTTMFSPNTEAFF.